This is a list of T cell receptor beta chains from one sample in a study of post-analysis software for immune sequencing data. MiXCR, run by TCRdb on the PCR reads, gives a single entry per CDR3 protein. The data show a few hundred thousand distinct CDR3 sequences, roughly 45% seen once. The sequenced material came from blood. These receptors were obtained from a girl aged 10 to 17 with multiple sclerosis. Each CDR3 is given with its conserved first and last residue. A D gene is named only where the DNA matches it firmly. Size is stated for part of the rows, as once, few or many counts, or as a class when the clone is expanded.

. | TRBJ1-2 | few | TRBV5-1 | CASSSRTSPNNYGYTF
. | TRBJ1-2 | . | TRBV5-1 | CASSLAPSTNYGYTF
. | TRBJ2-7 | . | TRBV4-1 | CASSQVQDNTYEQYF
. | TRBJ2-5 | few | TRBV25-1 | CATEVSIGRAIVQETQYF
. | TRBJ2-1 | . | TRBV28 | CASTAAGTVSSYNEQFF
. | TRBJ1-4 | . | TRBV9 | CASSDPRGASNEKLFF
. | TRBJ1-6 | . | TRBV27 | CASSSGGYNSPLHF
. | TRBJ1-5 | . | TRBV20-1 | CSARDQAPNQPQHF
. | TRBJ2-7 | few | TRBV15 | CATSRSPGELRYEQYF
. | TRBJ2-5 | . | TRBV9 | CASSVGSAQETQYF
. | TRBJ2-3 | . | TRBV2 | CASSTTASTDTQYF
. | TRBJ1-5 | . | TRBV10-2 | CASSDSRNQPQHF
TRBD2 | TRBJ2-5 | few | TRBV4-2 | CASRAGIQETQYF
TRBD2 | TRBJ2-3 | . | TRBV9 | CASSVSVLGFSGTDTQYF
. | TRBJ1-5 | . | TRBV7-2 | CASSFFGGESNQPQHF
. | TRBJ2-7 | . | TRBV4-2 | CASSQDKRANKYEQYF
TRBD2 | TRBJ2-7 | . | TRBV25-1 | CASSETSGTEQYF
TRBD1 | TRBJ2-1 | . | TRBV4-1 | CASSQVSSGVGTGGYNEQFF
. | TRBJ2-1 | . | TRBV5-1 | CASSFVAVDNERFF
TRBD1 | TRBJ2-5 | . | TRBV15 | CAASRGDDRGEETQYF
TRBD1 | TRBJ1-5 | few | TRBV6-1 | CASSTGQGRPYSNQPQHF
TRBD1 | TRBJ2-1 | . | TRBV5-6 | CASSFQGAYEQFF
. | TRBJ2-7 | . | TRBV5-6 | CASSFGGTYYEQYF
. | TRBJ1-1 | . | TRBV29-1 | CSVSPRQANTEAFF
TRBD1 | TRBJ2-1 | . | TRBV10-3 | CASRGRDRGAFSYNGQFF
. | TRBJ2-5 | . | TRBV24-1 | CATSDGTFETQYF
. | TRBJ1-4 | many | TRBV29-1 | CSVVNGATNEKLFF
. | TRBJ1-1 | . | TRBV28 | CASSLLNTEAFF
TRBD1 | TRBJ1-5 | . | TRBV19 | CASRIRTGDNQPQHF
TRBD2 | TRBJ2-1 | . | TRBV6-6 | CASSYSSGGTYNEQFF
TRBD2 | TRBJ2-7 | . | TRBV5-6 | CASSLFTSGYEQYF
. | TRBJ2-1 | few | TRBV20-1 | CSAPGLNNEQFF
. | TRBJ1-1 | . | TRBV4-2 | CASSREGGTSTEAFF
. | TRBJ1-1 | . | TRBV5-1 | CASSTAGGYTEAFF
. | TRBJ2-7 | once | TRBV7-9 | CASSTSSRGFNEQYF
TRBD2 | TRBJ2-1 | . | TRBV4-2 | CASSPLAGLRDEQFF
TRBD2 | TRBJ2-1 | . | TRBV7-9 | CASSSRTSGINVQFF
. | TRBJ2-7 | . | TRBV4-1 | CASSPPDRLGYEQYF
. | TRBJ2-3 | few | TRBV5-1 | CASSLEQGNTDTQYF
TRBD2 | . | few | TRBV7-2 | CASSVASGTSYEQYF
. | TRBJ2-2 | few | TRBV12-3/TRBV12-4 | CASSLVGANTGELFF
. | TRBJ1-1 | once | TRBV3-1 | CASSQAPIVEAFF
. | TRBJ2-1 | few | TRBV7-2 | CASSLVGNYNEQFF
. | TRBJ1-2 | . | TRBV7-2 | CASSPSTAYGYTF
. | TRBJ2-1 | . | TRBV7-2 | CASSLVRSLSYNEQFF
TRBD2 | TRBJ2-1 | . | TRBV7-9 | CASSPITTSGRDNEQFF
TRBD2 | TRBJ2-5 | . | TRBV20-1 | CSAKTSGRICETQYF
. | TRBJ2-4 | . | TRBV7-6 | CASSFSFGGISQESQYF
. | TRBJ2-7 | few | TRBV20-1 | CSASQTGNIYEQYF
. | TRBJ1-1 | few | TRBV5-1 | CASSPPGPEAFF
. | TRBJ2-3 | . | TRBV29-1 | CSVEGSGISTDTQYF
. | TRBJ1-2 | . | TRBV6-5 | CASSYSGGSHYGYTF
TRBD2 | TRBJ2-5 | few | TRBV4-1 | CASSLIPGTSGSLREQYF